This is a list of T cell receptor beta chains from one sample in a study of cytomegalovirus exposure and HLA in healthy donors. The data were produced by immunoSEQ multiplex PCR, yet TCRdb's version contains in-frame clones alone and is incomplete. This table has some 150,000 clones, about 82% appearing once. The material sequenced was PBMCs. These receptors all stem from a male donor in good health and CMV-seronegative. Both conserved end residues are trimmed from each CDR3.

j_call v_call cdr3_aa
TRBJ1-3 TRBV7-2 ASSLGGRGNTIY
TRBJ2-1 TRBV6-1 ASSEERLAAYNEQF
TRBJ1-4 TRBV7-8 ASSLYPPGQGPEKLF
TRBJ1-1 TRBV29-1 SVDRVNTEAF
TRBJ2-1 TRBV28 ASSSLLWTAPGEQF
TRBJ1-1 TRBV19 ASRAQDGLAEAF
TRBJ2-7 TRBV5-6 ASSWGGQTYEQY
TRBJ2-7 TRBV7-8 ATMTDTYEQY
TRBJ2-7 TRBV5-4 ASSLEGGDYEQY
TRBJ1-3 TRBV7-9 ASSRDMGNTIY
TRBJ1-5 TRBV4-1 ASSQGRGNQPQH
TRBJ1-3 TRBV7-9 SSSLPPGTQYGNTIY
TRBJ2-7 TRBV28 ASSPSSSGRAYEQY
TRBJ2-3 TRBV27 ASSPTGTSGRSTDTQY
TRBJ1-6 TRBV2 ASSEDGYNSPLH
TRBJ1-1 TRBV2 ASSEALQGGYTEAF
TRBJ1-1 TRBV6-5 ASSYSAGAGTEAF
TRBJ1-5 TRBV2 ASSEPLSYQPQH
TRBJ2-1 TRBV5-1 ASSLGTGNYNEQF
TRBJ1-2 TRBV7-9 ASSWKTGRFLVEGYT
TRBJ2-3 TRBV20-1 SRTSGLTQY
TRBJ2-3 TRBV28 ASTDPRGETDTQY
TRBJ2-3 TRBV11-3 ASSFGGSSTDTQY
TRBJ2-7 TRBV7-3 ASSQDGTYEQY
TRBJ1-2 TRBV5-4 ASTSPEAPYGYT
TRBJ2-5 TRBV7-9 ASSLSGTGTGEEQY
TRBJ2-7 TRBV15 ATSGGQGPYEQY
TRBJ2-7 TRBV28 AMSEGQGYEQY
TRBJ1-1 TRBV14 ASSQAGMNTEAF
TRBJ2-5 TRBV5-1 ASSPRQDQETQY
TRBJ1-1 TRBV19 ASRTEENTEAF
TRBJ2-3 TRBV28 ASSLSGTGTTPRTDTQY
TRBJ2-7 TRBV4-3 ASSQDWTSGYYEQY
TRBJ1-6 TRBV5-1 ASSLTQGKISPLH
TRBJ2-7 TRBV13 ASSPGTGGEQY
TRBJ1-5 TRBV4-2 ASSQDKGARFNQPQH
TRBJ2-7 TRBV7-2 ASSLGGQTYEQY
TRBJ1-4 TRBV6-5 ASSLTFPATNEKLF
TRBJ2-7 TRBV2 ASKYKARQGDEQY
TRBJ2-7 TRBV28 ASSFLKGGTYEQY
TRBJ2-2 TRBV4-1 ASSQVVAGGSNTGELF
TRBJ2-6 TRBV11-3 ASSLGGEGSSGANVLT
TRBJ2-6 TRBV7-3 ASSLTGSGANVLT
TRBJ2-7 TRBV12-5 ASGLFQGTMRFEQY
TRBJ1-1 TRBV5-1 ASSFARGNTEAF
TRBJ2-6 TRBV2 ASSDLSGPGANVLT
TRBJ2-3 TRBV13 ASSTRGSTDTQY
TRBJ1-2 TRBV5-4 ASSFPGGRYT
TRBJ2-7 TRBV18 ASSEQGGSYEQY
TRBJ2-1 TRBV5-6 ASSLTEGSYNEQF